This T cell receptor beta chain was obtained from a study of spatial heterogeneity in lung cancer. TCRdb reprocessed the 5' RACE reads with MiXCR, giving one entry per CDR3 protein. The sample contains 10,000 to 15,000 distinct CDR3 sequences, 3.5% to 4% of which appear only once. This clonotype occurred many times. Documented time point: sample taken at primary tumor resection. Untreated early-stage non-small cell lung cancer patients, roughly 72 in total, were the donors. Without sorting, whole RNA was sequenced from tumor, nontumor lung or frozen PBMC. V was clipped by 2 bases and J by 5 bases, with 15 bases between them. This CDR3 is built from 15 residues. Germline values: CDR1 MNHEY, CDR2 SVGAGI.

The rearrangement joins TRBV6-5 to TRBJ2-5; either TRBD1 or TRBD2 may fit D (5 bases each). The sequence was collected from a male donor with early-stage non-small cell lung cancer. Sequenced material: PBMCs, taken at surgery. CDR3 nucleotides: TGTGCCAGCAGTTACGGGGGAAACAGGAGGGAGACCCAGTACTTC. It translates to CASSYGGNRRETQYF.